This is a list of T cell receptor beta chains from one sample in a study of blood T cell repertoires in COVID-19. The table came from immunoSEQ multiplex PCR; TCRdb's copy has only in-frame clones and leaves some out. Found here are 65,000 to 90,000 clones, around nine tenths of them singletons; the top ten hold approximately 8.3%. The source material was peripheral blood. These receptors were taken from a man aged 25 to 45 with acute or convalescent COVID-19. CDR3s include the opening cysteine and the closing phenylalanine or tryptophan. A D gene is named only where the DNA matches it firmly. Size values are once, few and many counts, or a class for expanded clones, and some rows have none.

>TRBV11-2|TRBJ1-6|.|.|15
CASSLYEWGRSPLHF
TGTGCCAGCAGCTTATATGAATGGGGCCGATCACCCCTCCACTTT
>TRBV27|TRBJ1-6|.|.|13
CASSFRGNSPLHF
TGTGCCAGCAGTTTTAGGGGGAATTCACCCCTCCACTTT
>TRBV24-1|TRBJ2-3|.|TRBD2|19
CATSGETSGSGASTDTQYF
TGTGCCACCAGTGGGGAGACTAGCGGGTCCGGGGCTAGCACAGATACGCAGTATTTT
>TRBV7-3|TRBJ2-5|once|.|13
CASSAGLRETQYF
TGTGCCAGCAGCGCAGGTCTCAGGGAGACCCAGTACTTC
>TRBV3-1/TRBV3-2|TRBJ1-2|.|.|15
CASSQVDRTAYGYTF
TGTGCCAGCAGCCAAGTCGATAGGACAGCCTATGGCTACACCTTC
>TRBV6-5|TRBJ2-4|.|TRBD1|11
CASSSTGVQYF
TGTGCCAGCAGTTCGACAGGGGTTCAGTACTTC
>TRBV10-3|TRBJ1-2|.|.|14
CAISEGFVGEGYTF
TGTGCCATCAGTGAGGGGTTCGTGGGCGAGGGCTACACCTTC
>TRBV6-6|TRBJ2-5|.|TRBD2|15
CASRILAGYQETQYF
TGTGCCAGCAGAATACTAGCGGGATACCAAGAGACCCAGTACTTC
>TRBV30|TRBJ2-4|.|TRBD1|15
CAWSGQGIAKNIQYF
TGTGCCTGGAGCGGACAGGGGATAGCCAAAAACATTCAGTACTTC
>TRBV7-3|TRBJ2-3|.|TRBD2|16
CASSPGAAGGTDTQYF
TGTGCCAGCAGCCCTGGGGCCGCGGGAGGTACAGATACGCAGTATTTT
>TRBV19|TRBJ2-4|.|TRBD2|14
CASSSNSGLDIQYF
TGTGCCAGTAGTAGTAATAGCGGGTTGGACATTCAGTACTTC
>TRBV15|TRBJ2-7|.|.|14
CATSRDLYNYEQYF
TGTGCCACCAGCAGAGATCTGTACAACTACGAGCAGTACTTC
>TRBV7-9|TRBJ2-7|.|.|13
CASSSGLSYEQYF
TGTGCCAGCAGCTCAGGACTTTCATACGAGCAGTACTTC
>TRBV7-9|TRBJ1-1|.|TRBD1|13
CASSTQGAAGAFF
TGTGCCAGCAGCACTCAGGGGGCCGCCGGGGCTTTCTTT
>TRBV27|TRBJ2-1|.|TRBD2|18
CASSKISKMGEGHYEQFF
TGTGCCAGCAGTAAGATTAGTAAGATGGGGGAGGGCCATTATGAGCAGTTCTTC
>TRBV15|TRBJ2-7|once|TRBD1|17
CATSSALPGQGAYEQYF
TGTGCCACCAGCAGCGCATTACCGGGACAGGGGGCTTACGAGCAGTACTTC
>TRBV7-3|TRBJ2-1|once|.|17
CASSSSGTGSSYNEQFF
TGTGCCAGCAGCTCCTCCGGGACTGGCAGCTCCTACAATGAGCAGTTCTTC
>TRBV6-1|TRBJ2-7|.|TRBD2|16
CASSEAPLAGVYEQYF
TGTGCCAGCAGTGAAGCCCCACTAGCGGGAGTTTACGAGCAGTACTTC
>TRBV27|TRBJ1-1|.|.|15
CASSLGGSLNTEAFF
TGTGCCAGCAGTTTAGGTGGCAGTCTGAACACTGAAGCTTTCTTT
>TRBV6-4|TRBJ2-3|.|TRBD1|15
CASSNGQGGTDTQYF
TGTGCCAGCAGTAACGGACAGGGGGGGACAGATACGCAGTATTTT
>TRBV6-5|TRBJ2-7|once|TRBD1|15
CATARSGQATREQYF
TGTGCCACTGCGCGTTCGGGACAGGCTACGAGGGAGCAGTACTTC
>TRBV28|TRBJ2-3|.|TRBD2|16
CASSPGLAVGTDTQYF
TGTGCCAGCAGTCCAGGACTAGCCGTCGGCACAGATACGCAGTATTTT
>TRBV10-1|TRBJ1-1|.|TRBD1|13
CASSDTGVTEAFF
TGCGCCAGCAGCGATACAGGGGTGACTGAAGCTTTCTTT
>TRBV7-2|TRBJ2-3|.|TRBD2|15
CASSPTSGTADTQYF
TGTGCCAGCAGCCCTACTAGCGGGACCGCCGATACGCAGTATTTT
>TRBV9|TRBJ2-5|.|.|16
CASSATQEGSGETQYF
TGTGCCAGCAGCGCCACCCAGGAGGGGAGCGGAGAGACCCAGTACTTC
>TRBV4-2|TRBJ2-7|.|.|13
CASSQEGADEQYF
TGTGCCAGCAGCCAAGAAGGGGCTGACGAGCAGTACTTC
>TRBV5-1|TRBJ2-1|.|TRBD2|16
CASRGLAGVVNNEQFF
TGCGCCAGCAGGGGACTAGCGGGAGTCGTGAACAATGAGCAGTTCTTC
>TRBV29-1|TRBJ2-7|.|TRBD1|15
CSVEPSGQGDYEQYF
TGCAGCGTTGAACCCTCCGGACAGGGTGACTACGAGCAGTACTTC
>TRBV5-1|TRBJ2-3|.|.|12
CASSLGENTQYF
TGCGCCAGCAGCTTGGGAGAAAATACGCAGTATTTT